Shown below are 3 T cell receptor beta chains from a single sample sequenced in a study of blood T cell repertoires in COVID-19. The table came from immunoSEQ multiplex PCR; TCRdb's copy has only in-frame clones and leaves some out. The repertoire has some 150,000 clones, about 80% of them found once; the top ten carry less than 2.5%. What was sequenced was peripheral blood. Receptors were obtained from a man aged 65-85 years with acute or convalescent COVID-19.

The rearrangement uses TRBV12-3 or TRBV12-4 and TRBJ2-1; tentatively, D is TRBD2 (5 bases). There are 12 residues in the CDR3. V was cut by 6 bases and J by 8 bases, with 11 bases left in between. CDR3 sequence: CASRSGFDEQFF. The CDR3 region has the DNA TGTGCCAGCAGATCGGGGTTCGATGAGCAGTTCTTC.

A word on this clone: One end of the junction is discordant with germline, which a read error may explain. The chain joins TRBV27 to TRBJ2-1; 8 nucleotides align to TRBD1. The CDR3 is 16 residues long. Germline V CDR1 and CDR2: MNHEY, SMNVEV (reference sequence). CDR3 nucleotides: TGTGCCAGCAGTATACAATTGGACAGGGCCTACGATGAGCAGTTCTTC. As protein: CASSIQLDRAYDEQFF.

This sequence joins TRBV5-1 and TRBJ1-6; possible D gene TRBD1, 5 bases. Germline loops: CDR1 SGHRS, CDR2 YFSETQ. CDR3 length equals 14 residues. V was clipped by 5 bases and J by 0 bases, with 6 bases between them. CDR3 bases: TGCGCCAGCAGAGGACACTCCTATAATTCACCCCTCCACTTT. As protein: CASRGHSYNSPLHF.